Each of the 24 T cell receptor beta chains below was sequenced from the same sample in a study of CD4+ T cells in melanoma. Assay used: immunoSEQ multiplex PCR; TCRdb lists only in-frame clones, some missing. This sample has roughly 18,000 clones, with around four fifths found just once. The sample comprised cells from a culture (not recorded whether cultured in vitro). The receptors come from a human donor with melanoma.

V usage is TRBV6-1 and J usage is TRBJ2-7; 14 bases line up with TRBD2. With V trimmed by 8 bases and J by 1 base, 4 bases remained unmatched. The CDR3 runs to 15 residues. Germline CDR1 reads MNHNS; CDR2 reads SASEGT. The CDR3, as DNA: TGTGCCAGCTTCGGGACTAGCGGGGGTTCCTACGAGCAGTACTTC. It is translated as CASFGTSGGSYEQYF.

The sample holds one count of this clone. CDR3 amino acids: CASSLGYGNEQFF. The CDR3 DNA is TGCGCCAGCAGCTTGGGTTACGGCAATGAGCAGTTCTTC. The rearrangement joins TRBV5-1 to TRBJ2-1, with unresolved D. The CDR3 runs 13 residues. From germline, CDR1 is SGHRS and CDR2 YFSETQ. V shed 0 bases and J shed 6 bases, with 7 bases lying between them.

The chain carries TRBV5-1 and TRBJ1-6; D perhaps matches TRBD1 (6 bases). V shed 4 bases and J shed 8 bases, with 16 bases lying between them. This CDR3 contains 15 residues. CDR1 and CDR2 from the germline V gene are SGHRS and YFSETQ. The CDR3 loop is CASSDWGAKDSPLHF. The CDR3 DNA is TGCGCCAGCAGCGATTGGGGGGCCAAAGATTCACCCCTCCACTTT.

The genes are TRBV5-4 and TRBJ2-7, with D possibly being TRBD1 (6 bases). Trimming took 2 bases from V and 7 from J, leaving 13 bases between them. This CDR3 contains 13 residues. Per the germline V gene, CDR1 is SGHNT and CDR2 is YYREEE (reference sequence). In nucleotides, the CDR3 is TGTGCCAGCAGCTTAACAGGGTTTAATGAGCAGTACTTC. Encoded protein: CASSLTGFNEQYF.

The J gene is TRBJ2-1, the V gene TRBV5-1, with D perhaps matching TRBD1 (5 bases). CDR3 length: 13 residues. The ends were cut back, 4 bases at V and 8 bases at J, with 13 bases in the middle. Germline loops: CDR1 SGHRS, CDR2 YFSETQ. In nucleotides, the CDR3 is TGCGCCAGCAGCCACCAGGGCTCAGATGAGCAGTTCTTC. Encoded protein: CASSHQGSDEQFF.

The chain joins TRBV5-1 to TRBJ2-7; 11 bases are shared with TRBD2. Germline trimming cut 1 base from V and 1 base from J; bases unmatched to any gene: 4. This CDR3 contains 16 residues. Germline V gene lookup returns CDR1 SGHRS and CDR2 YFSETQ. The CDR3 loop is CASSLSSGGQSYEQYF. For the CDR3, the DNA is TGCGCCAGCAGCTTGTCTAGCGGGGGGCAGTCCTACGAGCAGTACTTC.

This chain joins TRBV6-5 and TRBJ2-3; tentative D call: TRBD1 (6 bases). V was trimmed by 8 bases and J by 4 bases, leaving 19 bases between them. Looked up from germline, CDR1 is MNHEY and CDR2 is SVGAGI. The CDR3 extends over 15 amino acids. CDR3 DNA sequence: TGTGCCAGCGCAAACAGGGACCCCGCCGCAGATACGCAGTATTTT. This gives the protein CASANRDPAADTQYF.

The chain has TRBV15 and TRBJ1-4; TRBD1 is a possible D gene (6 bases). V lost 0 bases, J lost 7 bases, and 6 bases lay in between. This CDR3 region has 13 residues. CDR1 is LNHNV, CDR2 YYDKDF, per germline (reference sequence). This chain's CDR3 is CATSRDRGEKLFF. The CDR3 DNA reads as TGTGCCACCAGCAGAGACAGGGGTGAAAAACTGTTTTTT.

The genes are TRBV2 and TRBJ1-1; D is perhaps TRBD1 (5 bases). Trimming took 5 bases from V and 5 from J, leaving 15 bases between them. Germline V gene sequence: CDR1 SNHLY, CDR2 FYNNEI. The CDR3 is 14 amino acids. The CDR3 region has the DNA TGTGCCAGCAGTAAAGAGGCCGAGGGGACTGAAGCTTTCTTT. Amino acid sequence: CASSKEAEGTEAFF.

This chain links TRBV14 with TRBJ2-2, with D perhaps matching TRBD2 (6 bases). Trimming shortened V by 1 base and J by 0 bases, and 18 bases separated the two germline ends. The germline V gene has CDR1 SGHDN and CDR2 FVKESK. This CDR3 is built from 19 residues. In DNA, the CDR3 is TGTGCCAGCAGCCAAGGGCGCCTAGCGTTTTCCCCGAACACCGGGGAGCTGTTTTTT. Protein product: CASSQGRLAFSPNTGELFF.

The J gene is TRBJ2-7, the V gene TRBV7-2; 11 bases align to TRBD2. This CDR3 has 15 amino acids. Looked up from germline, CDR1 is SGHTA and CDR2 is FQGNSA. V lost 6 bases and J lost 3; bases outside the gene matches: 7. The chain's CDR3 is CASRVTSGAYYEQYF. CDR3 in DNA: TGTGCCAGCAGGGTGACTAGCGGGGCTTACTACGAGCAGTACTTC. The variable domain in full, completed from reference TRBV7-2 and TRBJ2-7, reads GAGVSQSPSNKVTEKGKDVELRCDPISGHTALYWYRQSLGQGLEFLIYFQGNSAPDKSGLPSDRFSAERTGGSVSTLTIQRTQQEDSAVYLCASRVTSGAYYEQYFGPGTRLTVT.

V usage is TRBV6-6 and J usage is TRBJ1-5, with 10 bases matching TRBD1. The CDR3 is 16 amino acids. Germline-derived CDR1 and CDR2 are MNHNY and SVGAGI (reference sequence). The junction had 10 bases not matched to a gene; V was cut back by 6 bases and J by 5 bases. The CDR3 nucleotides are TGTGCCAGCAGACCCCGGGACAGGGGCCCCTATCAGCCCCAGCATTTT. Its protein product is CASRPRDRGPYQPQHF.

The chain recombines TRBV30 with TRBJ2-3; D gene uncertain. Germline V gene data show CDR1 as GTSNPN and CDR2 as SVGIG (reference sequence). CDR3 length: 12 residues. V was trimmed by 2 bases and J by 4 bases, leaving 7 bases between them. The CDR3 loop reads CAWSTTADTQYF. As DNA, the CDR3 is TGTGCCTGGAGTACCACGGCAGATACGCAGTATTTT.

J is TRBJ1-2 and V is TRBV5-1, with TRBD1 identical over 7 bases. Germline CDR1 SGHRS, CDR2 YFSETQ. The CDR3 is made up of 17 amino acids. V was pared by 0 bases and J by 4 bases, with 12 bases of the junction left unmatched. The CDR3 sequence is CASSLELGGALLYGYTF. The CDR3 DNA sequence: TGCGCCAGCAGCTTGGAGTTAGGGGGCGCCCTACTCTATGGCTACACCTTC.

This chain connects TRBV5-6 to TRBJ1-1; D is ambiguous. CDR3 length: 13 amino acids. The V gene's germline CDR1 is SGHDT and CDR2 YYEEEE. Trimming removed 1 base at V and 6 bases at J, with 10 bases between. The CDR3 sequence is CASSLLSNAEAFF. The CDR3 DNA reads TGTGCCAGCAGCTTGTTAAGTAACGCTGAAGCTTTCTTT. The full variable domain, completed using reference TRBV5-6 and TRBJ1-1, is DAGVTQSPTHLIKTRGQQVTLRCSPKSGHDTVSWYQQALGQGPQFIFQYYEEEERQRGNFPDRFSGHQFPNYSSELNVNALLLGDSALYLCASSLLSNAEAFFGQGTRLTVV.

This chain joins TRBV14 and TRBJ1-4; unclear D gene. CDR1 and CDR2 from the germline V gene are SGHDN and FVKESK. This CDR3 comprises 12 residues. With 1 base removed from V and 10 bases from J, the gap between germline ends came to 7 bases. This CDR3 reads CASSQVAGKLFF. DNA of the CDR3: TGTGCCAGCAGCCAAGTCGCGGGAAAACTGTTTTTT. Full variable domain (remainder filled in from reference TRBV14 and TRBJ1-4): EAGVTQFPSHSVIEKGQTVTLRCDPISGHDNLYWYRRVMGKEIKFLLHFVKESKQDESGMPNNRFLAERTGGTYSTLKVQPAELEDSGVYFCASSQVAGKLFFGSGTQLSVL.

There are a few counts of this clone. This chain connects TRBV7-2 to TRBJ2-5; 7 positions agree with TRBD2. Germline assignment: CDR1 SGHTA and CDR2 FQGNSA. Trimming removed 2 bases from V and 5 bases from J; junction bases left unmatched: 5. The CDR3 has 14 residues. The CDR3 DNA reads TGTGCCAGCAGCTTAAGAGCGGGGAGTGAGACCCAGTACTTC. This sequence encodes CASSLRAGSETQYF.

The CDR3 DNA reads as TGTGCCTGGAGTGTACAGGGAATCGGCTACACCTTC. Translated, it gives CAWSVQGIGYTF. The V and J genes are TRBV30 and TRBJ1-2, with a tentative D call TRBD1 (6 bases). From germline, CDR1 is GTSNPN and CDR2 SVGIG (reference sequence). The CDR3 length is 12 residues. V lost 0 bases and J 8 bases, leaving 10 bases between the germline ends. The full variable domain, with the rest looked up from reference TRBV30 and TRBJ1-2, is SQTIHQWPATLVQPVGSPLSLECTVEGTSNPNLYWYRQAAGRGLQLLFYSVGIGQISSEVPQNLSASRPQDRQFILSSKKLLLSDSGFYLCAWSVQGIGYTFGSGTRLTVV.

This clone was seen a single time. CDR3 in amino acids: CASSLGNEQFF. In DNA, the CDR3 is TGCGCCAGCAGCTTGGGGAATGAGCAGTTCTTC. The rearrangement links TRBV5-1 to TRBJ2-1; the D is unclear. Germline V gene data show CDR1 as SGHRS and CDR2 as YFSETQ. V lost 0 bases to trimming and J lost 7 bases, with 2 bases between them. The CDR3 is 11 residues long.

The rearrangement links TRBV11-2 to TRBJ2-7, with D tentatively TRBD2 (6 bases). Trimming stripped 5 bases from V and 2 bases from J, with 22 bases between. The germline CDR1 and CDR2 sequences are SGHAT and FQNNGV. The CDR3 loop spans 17 amino acids. DNA for the CDR3: TGTGCCAGCAGCCCCCTCAAGCTCGGGACTGTTGCCTACGAGCAGTACTTC. It encodes CASSPLKLGTVAYEQYF.

V gene TRBV7-2 combines with J gene TRBJ2-7; 12 bases are shared with TRBD2. The CDR3 is 16 residues long. Germline V CDR1 and CDR2: SGHTA, FQGNSA. V was pared by 2 bases and J by 1 base, with 3 bases of the junction left unmatched. The CDR3 bases are TGTGCCAGCAGCTTACGGCTAGCGGGGGGGTCCTACGAGCAGTACTTC. It encodes CASSLRLAGGSYEQYF.

V is TRBV7-2 and J is TRBJ2-5; D is perhaps TRBD1 (5 bases). The germline CDR1 and CDR2 sequences are SGHTA and FQGNSA. The CDR3 contains 14 residues. The V and J ends lost 1 base and 6 bases respectively, with 12 bases between them. The CDR3 DNA reads as TGTGCCAGCAGCTTAGAGCAGGGTAAGAAGACCCAGTACTTC. It is translated as CASSLEQGKKTQYF.

This CDR3 reads CASRPRDRPGELFF. The CDR3 DNA reads as TGTGCCAGTAGACCCCGAGACAGGCCCGGGGAGCTGTTTTTT. The V gene is TRBV19, the J gene TRBJ2-2; maybe TRBD1 (6 bases). The CDR3 loop spans 14 amino acids. CDR1 LNHDA and CDR2 SQIVND come from the germline V gene (reference sequence). The V gene lost 6 bases and the J gene lost 6 bases, with 14 bases spanning the gap.

The chain uses TRBV7-9 and TRBJ1-1; no clear D gene. Germline lookup yields CDR1 SEHNR and CDR2 FQNEAQ (reference sequence). CDR3 length: 13 residues. With 6 bases removed from V and 1 base from J, the gap between germline ends came to 9 bases. DNA for the CDR3: TGTGCCAGCAGTGTCCAGGAGAACACTGAAGCTTTCTTT. Protein: CASSVQENTEAFF.